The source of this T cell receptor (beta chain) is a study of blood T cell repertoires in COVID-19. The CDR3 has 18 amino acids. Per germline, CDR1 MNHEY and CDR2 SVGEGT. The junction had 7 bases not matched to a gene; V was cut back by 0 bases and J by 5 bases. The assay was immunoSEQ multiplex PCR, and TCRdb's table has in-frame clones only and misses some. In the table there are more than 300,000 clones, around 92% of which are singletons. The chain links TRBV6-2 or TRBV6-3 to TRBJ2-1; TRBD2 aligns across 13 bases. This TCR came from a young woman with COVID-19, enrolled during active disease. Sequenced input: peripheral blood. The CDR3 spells CASSYSELAGGPHNEQFF. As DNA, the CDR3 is TGTGCCAGCAGTTACTCGGAACTAGCGGGGGGGCCCCACAATGAGCAGTTCTTC.